This T cell receptor (beta chain) stems from a study of blood T cell repertoires in COVID-19 (dated by TCRdb to about 2020). Context from the whole study: Collaborator samples came from the United States, Italy and Spain and covered acute and convalescent phases of COVID-19. Where HLA class I and class II types were available, the types were taken from metadata supplied by the sample provider, not from assay-based typing. The material from the prospective study consisted of cDNA or gDNA derived from T cells, B-cell-depleted T cells, or PBMCs. Samples came from the ongoing ImmuneRACE study (first 160 participants) plus 1,254 subjects from 6 global collaborators. A de-identified subject ID, COVID-19 status, age in years and sex were almost always included in the sample metadata. Deeply sampled blood TCRbeta repertoires from subjects exposed to, actively infected with, or recovered from COVID-19 were included in the dataset. The repertoires were made available in a free public database intended to serve as a resource for research on the immune response to SARS-CoV-2. What the research found in general, with its limitations: How much clinical and demographic metadata was included differed by source and by participant, and the metadata was provided uncurated.

TCRbeta CDR3 regions were amplified from genomic DNA by means of the immunoSEQ Assay, a bias-controlled multiplex PCR. The paper's processing steps were these. The number of nucleated cells in each sample was estimated by amplification of reference gene primers within the assay. To quantify the absolute abundance of each unique TCRbeta CDR3 rearrangement, sequence reads were collapsed and filtered. For each sample, productive Simpson clonality was calculated by taking the square root of Simpson's diversity index across productive rearrangements. TCRdb took this table from immuneACCESS and kept in-frame rearrangements with V and J called. Such tables lack part of the clones; where checked against another copy, unresolved V genes explain under half of the gap, and the rest is unexplained. V, J and clone size were drawn from that table, and D and trimming were deduced from the DNA. The sample records 300,000 to 450,000 clones, 89% of which are singletons. The ten top clones hold 3% to 4.5% of the sample.

One collaborating source in Seattle enrolled patients while the patients were actively infected and followed the patients over time throughout the course of disease. Collaborating institutions collected whole blood in K2EDTA tubes following their own protocols. For TCRbeta analysis, collaborators shipped samples in one of three forms: frozen whole blood, isolated PBMCs, or DNA extracted from either of those sample types. As for this clone: It has no known antigen specificity. No base quality values were provided; no much bigger clone lies one nucleotide off. Additional DNA sequences in this sample encode the identical CDR3.

Specimen: peripheral blood. This sequence originates from a woman aged 55 to 70 with COVID-19, enrolled during active disease.

The encoded CDR3 is CASSSGGAADTQYF. The DNA sequence is given as TGTGCCAGCAGTAGCGGGGGGGCAGCAGATACGCAGTATTTT. Recombination joined TRBV2 with TRBJ2-3, with 10 bases aligning to TRBD2. The CDR3, cysteine through phenylalanine, is 14 amino acids long. Solely the CDR3 DNA is kept, with 42 bases framed from the first base. CDR1 and CDR2 are read off the germline V gene as SNHLY and FYNNEI. Trimmed from V: 5 bases; trimmed from J: 4 bases; junction bases lacking a gene match: 3.